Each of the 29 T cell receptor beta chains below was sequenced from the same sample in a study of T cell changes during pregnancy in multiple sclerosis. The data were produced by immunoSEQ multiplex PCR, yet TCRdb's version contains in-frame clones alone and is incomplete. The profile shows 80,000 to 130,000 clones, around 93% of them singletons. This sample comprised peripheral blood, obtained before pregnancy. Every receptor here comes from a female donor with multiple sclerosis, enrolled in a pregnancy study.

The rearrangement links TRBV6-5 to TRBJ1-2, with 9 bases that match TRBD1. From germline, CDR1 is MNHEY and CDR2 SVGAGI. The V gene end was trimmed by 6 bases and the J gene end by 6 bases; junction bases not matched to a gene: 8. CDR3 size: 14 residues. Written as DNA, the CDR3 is TGTGCCAGCAGCCTACAGGGGGCATCGGATGGCTACACCTTC. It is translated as CASSLQGASDGYTF.

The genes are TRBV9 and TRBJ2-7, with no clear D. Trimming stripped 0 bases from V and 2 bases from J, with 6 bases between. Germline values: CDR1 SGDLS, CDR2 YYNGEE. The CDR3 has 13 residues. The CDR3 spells CASSVGHPYEQYF. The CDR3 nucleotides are TGTGCCAGCAGCGTAGGACACCCCTACGAGCAGTACTTC.

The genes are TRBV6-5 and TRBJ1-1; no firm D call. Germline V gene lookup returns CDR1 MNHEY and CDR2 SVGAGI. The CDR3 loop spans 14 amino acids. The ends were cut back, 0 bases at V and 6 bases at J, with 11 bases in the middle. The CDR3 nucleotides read TGTGCCAGCAGTTACTCGGGCGATTTCGCTGAAGCTTTCTTT. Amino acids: CASSYSGDFAEAFF.

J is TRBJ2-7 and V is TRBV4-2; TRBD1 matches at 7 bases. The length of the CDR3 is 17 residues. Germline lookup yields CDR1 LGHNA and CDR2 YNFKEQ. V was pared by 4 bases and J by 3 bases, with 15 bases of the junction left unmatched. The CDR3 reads CASSRRLDREYVYEQYF. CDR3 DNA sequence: TGTGCCAGCAGCCGAAGGCTAGACAGGGAGTACGTCTACGAGCAGTACTTC.

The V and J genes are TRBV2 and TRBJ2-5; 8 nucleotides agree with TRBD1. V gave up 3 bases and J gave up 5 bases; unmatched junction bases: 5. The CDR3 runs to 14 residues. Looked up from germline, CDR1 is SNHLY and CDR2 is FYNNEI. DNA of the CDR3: TGTGCCAGCAGTGAGAGGACAGGGAAGGAGACCCAGTACTTC. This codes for CASSERTGKETQYF.

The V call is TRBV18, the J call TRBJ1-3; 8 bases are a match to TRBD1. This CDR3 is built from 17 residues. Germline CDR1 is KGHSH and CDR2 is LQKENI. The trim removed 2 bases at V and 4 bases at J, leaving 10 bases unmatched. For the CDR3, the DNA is TGTGCCAGCTCACCAATCCGACAGGGGCTAGGAGGAAACACCATATATTTT. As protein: CASSPIRQGLGGNTIYF.

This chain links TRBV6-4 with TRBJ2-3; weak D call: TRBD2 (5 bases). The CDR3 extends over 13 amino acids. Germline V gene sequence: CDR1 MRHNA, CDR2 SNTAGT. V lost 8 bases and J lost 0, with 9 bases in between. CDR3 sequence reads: CASSRTSTDTQYF. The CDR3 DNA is TGTGCCAGCTCCAGGACTAGCACAGATACGCAGTATTTT.

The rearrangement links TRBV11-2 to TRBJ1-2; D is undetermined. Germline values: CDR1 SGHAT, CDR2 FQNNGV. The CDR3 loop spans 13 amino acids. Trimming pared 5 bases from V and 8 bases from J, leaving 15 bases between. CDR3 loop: CASSQPDTRGYTF. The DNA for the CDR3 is TGTGCCAGCAGCCAACCAGATACGAGGGGCTACACCTTC.

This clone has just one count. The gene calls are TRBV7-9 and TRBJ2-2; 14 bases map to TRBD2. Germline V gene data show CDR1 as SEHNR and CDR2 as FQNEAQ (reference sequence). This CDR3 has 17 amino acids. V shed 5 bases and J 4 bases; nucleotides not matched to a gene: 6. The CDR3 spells CASSTGTSGSGTGELFF. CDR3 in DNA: TGTGCCAGCAGCACCGGGACTAGCGGGAGTGGCACCGGGGAGCTGTTTTTT.

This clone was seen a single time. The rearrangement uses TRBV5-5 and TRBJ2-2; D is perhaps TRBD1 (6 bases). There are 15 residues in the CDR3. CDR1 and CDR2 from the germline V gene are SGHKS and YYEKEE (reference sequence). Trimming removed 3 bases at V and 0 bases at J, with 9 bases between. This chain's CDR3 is CASSSTGPNTGELFF. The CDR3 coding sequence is TGTGCCAGCAGCTCAACAGGGCCGAACACCGGGGAGCTGTTTTTT.

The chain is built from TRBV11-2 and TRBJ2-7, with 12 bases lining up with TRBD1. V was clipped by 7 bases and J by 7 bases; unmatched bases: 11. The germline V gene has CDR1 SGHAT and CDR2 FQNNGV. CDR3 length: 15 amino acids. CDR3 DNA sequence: TGTGCCAGCACCCTCGACCGGGACAGGGGGCATGAGCAGTACTTC. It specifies CASTLDRDRGHEQYF.

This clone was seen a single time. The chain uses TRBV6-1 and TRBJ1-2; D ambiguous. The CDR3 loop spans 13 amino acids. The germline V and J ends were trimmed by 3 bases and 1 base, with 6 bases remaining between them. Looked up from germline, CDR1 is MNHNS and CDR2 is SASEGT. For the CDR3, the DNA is TGTGCCAGCAGTGAGGCGGTTAACTATGGCTACACCTTC. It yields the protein CASSEAVNYGYTF.

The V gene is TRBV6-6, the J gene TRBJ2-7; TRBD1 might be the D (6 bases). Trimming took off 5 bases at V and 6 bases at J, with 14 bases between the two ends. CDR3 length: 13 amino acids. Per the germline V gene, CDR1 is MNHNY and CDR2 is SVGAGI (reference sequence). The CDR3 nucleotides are TGTGCCAGCAGTAAGATACAGGGCTTCGAGCAGTACTTC. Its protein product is CASSKIQGFEQYF.

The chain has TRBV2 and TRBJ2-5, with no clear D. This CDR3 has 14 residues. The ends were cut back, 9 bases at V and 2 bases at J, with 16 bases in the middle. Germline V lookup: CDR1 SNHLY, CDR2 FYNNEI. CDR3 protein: CASTPPGPQETQYF. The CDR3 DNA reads TGTGCCAGTACCCCCCCTGGCCCTCAAGAGACCCAGTACTTC. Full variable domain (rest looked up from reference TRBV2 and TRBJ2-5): EPEVTQTPSHQVTQMGQEVILRCVPISNHLYFYWYRQILGQKVEFLVSFYNNEISEKSEIFDDQFSVERPDGSNFTLKIRSTKLEDSAMYFCASTPPGPQETQYFGPGTRLLVL.

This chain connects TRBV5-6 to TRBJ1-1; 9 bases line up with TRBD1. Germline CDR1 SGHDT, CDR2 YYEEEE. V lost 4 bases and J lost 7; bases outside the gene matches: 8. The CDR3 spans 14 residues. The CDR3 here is CASSNSLGQGEAFF. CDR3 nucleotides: TGTGCCAGCAGCAACTCTTTGGGACAGGGTGAAGCTTTCTTT.

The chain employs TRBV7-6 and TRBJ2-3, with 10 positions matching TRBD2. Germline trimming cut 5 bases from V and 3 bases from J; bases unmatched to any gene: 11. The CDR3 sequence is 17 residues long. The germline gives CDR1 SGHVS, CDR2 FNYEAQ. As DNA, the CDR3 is TGTGCCAGCAGCCCACTAGCGGGGAGTGGGGGGACAGATACGCAGTATTTT. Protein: CASSPLAGSGGTDTQYF.

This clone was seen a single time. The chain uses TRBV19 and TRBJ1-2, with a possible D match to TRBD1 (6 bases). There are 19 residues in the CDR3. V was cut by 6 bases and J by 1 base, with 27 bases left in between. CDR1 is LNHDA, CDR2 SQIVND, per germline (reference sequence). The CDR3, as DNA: TGTGCCAGTAGAACCGGGACACATAGCGACTCGATCGTTAACTATGGCTACACCTTC. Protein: CASRTGTHSDSIVNYGYTF.

The CDR3 coding sequence is TGTGCCAGCAGTGTAGCGGGAGGGCCGTCAGATACGCAGTATTTT. Protein product: CASSVAGGPSDTQYF. The rearrangement links TRBV2 to TRBJ2-3; 11 bases are shared with TRBD2. CDR3 length: 15 residues. Germline V CDR1 and CDR2: SNHLY, FYNNEI. V lost 4 bases, J lost 4 bases, and 4 bases stayed unmatched.

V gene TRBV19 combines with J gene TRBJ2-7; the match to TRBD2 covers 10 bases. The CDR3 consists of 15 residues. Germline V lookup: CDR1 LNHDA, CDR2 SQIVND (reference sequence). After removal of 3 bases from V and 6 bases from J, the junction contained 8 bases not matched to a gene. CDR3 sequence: CASSIGLAGAREQYF. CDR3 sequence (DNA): TGTGCCAGTAGTATCGGGCTAGCGGGAGCACGCGAGCAGTACTTC. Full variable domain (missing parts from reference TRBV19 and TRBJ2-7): DGGITQSPKYLFRKEGQNVTLSCEQNLNHDAMYWYRQDPGQGLRLIYYSQIVNDFQKGDIAEGYSVSREKKESFPLTVTSAQKNPTAFYLCASSIGLAGAREQYFGPGTRLTVT.

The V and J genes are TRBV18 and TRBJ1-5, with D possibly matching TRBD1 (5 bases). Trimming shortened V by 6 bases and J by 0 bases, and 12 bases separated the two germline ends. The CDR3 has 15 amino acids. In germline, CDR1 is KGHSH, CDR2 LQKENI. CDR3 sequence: CASSPQGYSNQPQHF. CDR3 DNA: TGTGCCAGCTCGCCCCAGGGTTATAGCAATCAGCCCCAGCATTTT.

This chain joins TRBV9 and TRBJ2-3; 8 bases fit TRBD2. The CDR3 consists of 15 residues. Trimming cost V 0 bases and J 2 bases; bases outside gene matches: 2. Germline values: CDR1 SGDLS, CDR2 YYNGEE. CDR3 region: CASSVGGRPTDTQYF. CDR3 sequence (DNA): TGTGCCAGCAGCGTAGGCGGGAGGCCCACAGATACGCAGTATTTT.

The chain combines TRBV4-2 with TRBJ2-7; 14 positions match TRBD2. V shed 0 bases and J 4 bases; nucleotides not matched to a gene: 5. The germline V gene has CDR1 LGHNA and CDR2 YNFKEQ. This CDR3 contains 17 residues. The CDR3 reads CASSQEGTSGSLYEQYF. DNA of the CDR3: TGTGCCAGCAGCCAAGAGGGGACTAGCGGGAGTCTTTACGAGCAGTACTTC.

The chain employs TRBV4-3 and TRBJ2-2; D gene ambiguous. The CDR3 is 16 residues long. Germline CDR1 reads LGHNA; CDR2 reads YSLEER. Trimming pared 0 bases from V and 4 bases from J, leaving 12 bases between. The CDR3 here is CASSQDRFSGTGELFF. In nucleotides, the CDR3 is TGCGCCAGCAGCCAAGATCGGTTCTCCGGCACCGGGGAGCTGTTTTTT.

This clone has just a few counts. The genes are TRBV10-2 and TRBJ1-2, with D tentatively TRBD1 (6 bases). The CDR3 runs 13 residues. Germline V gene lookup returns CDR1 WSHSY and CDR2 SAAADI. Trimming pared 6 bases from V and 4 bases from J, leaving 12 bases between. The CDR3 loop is CASSETGGYGYTF. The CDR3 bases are TGCGCCAGCAGCGAGACAGGCGGCTATGGCTACACCTTC.

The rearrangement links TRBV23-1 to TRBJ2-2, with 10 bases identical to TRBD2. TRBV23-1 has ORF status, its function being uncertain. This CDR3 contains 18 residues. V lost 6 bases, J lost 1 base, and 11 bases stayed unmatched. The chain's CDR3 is CASRGASGSYRNTGELFF. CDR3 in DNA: TGCGCCAGCAGAGGGGCTAGCGGGAGTTATCGGAACACCGGGGAGCTGTTTTTT.

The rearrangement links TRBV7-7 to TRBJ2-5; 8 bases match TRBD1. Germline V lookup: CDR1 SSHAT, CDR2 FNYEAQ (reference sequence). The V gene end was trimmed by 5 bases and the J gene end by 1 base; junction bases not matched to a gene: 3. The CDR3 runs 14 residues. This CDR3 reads CASSPTGVQETQYF. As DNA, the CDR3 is TGTGCCAGCAGCCCGACAGGGGTCCAAGAGACCCAGTACTTC.

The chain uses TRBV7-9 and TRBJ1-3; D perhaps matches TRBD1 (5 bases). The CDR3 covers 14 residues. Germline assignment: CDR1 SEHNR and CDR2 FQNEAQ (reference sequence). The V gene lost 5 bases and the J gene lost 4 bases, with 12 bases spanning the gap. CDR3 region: CASSRGDWGNTIYF. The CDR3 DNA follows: TGTGCCAGCAGCCGTGGGGACTGGGGAAACACCATATATTTT.

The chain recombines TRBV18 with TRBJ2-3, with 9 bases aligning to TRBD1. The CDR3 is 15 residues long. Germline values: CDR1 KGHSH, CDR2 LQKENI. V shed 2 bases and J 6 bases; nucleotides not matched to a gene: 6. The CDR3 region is CASSPIQGAVDTQYF. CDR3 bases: TGTGCCAGCTCACCAATACAGGGGGCAGTGGATACGCAGTATTTT.

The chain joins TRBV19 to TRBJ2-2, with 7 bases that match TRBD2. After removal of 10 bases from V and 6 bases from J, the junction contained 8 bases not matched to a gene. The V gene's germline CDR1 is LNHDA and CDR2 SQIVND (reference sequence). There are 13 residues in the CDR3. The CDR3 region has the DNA TGTGCCACCAACTGGGGGGGTGCCGGGGAGCTGTTTTTT. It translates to CATNWGGAGELFF.